Shown below are 22 T cell receptor beta chains from a single sample sequenced in a study of T cell responses to AZD1222 COVID-19 vaccine. Repertoires were generated with immunoSEQ multiplex PCR, while TCRdb's copy carries only in-frame clones and drops some. The sample lists around 120,000 clones; 75% to 90% were seen once. The starting material was peripheral blood, obtained 28 days after the second AZD1222 dose. These receptors all come from an adult who received the AZD1222 COVID-19 vaccine.

This chain joins TRBV29-1 and TRBJ1-1; D remains unclear. V lost 4 bases to trimming and J lost 3 bases, with 12 bases between them. Germline values: CDR1 SQVTM, CDR2 ANQGSEA. This CDR3 contains 13 residues. The chain's CDR3 is CSVVRGEDTEAFF. DNA of the CDR3: TGCAGCGTTGTTCGTGGGGAGGACACTGAAGCTTTCTTT.

The V call is TRBV7-9, the J call TRBJ1-1, with a possible D match to TRBD1 (5 bases). CDR3 length equals 12 residues. Germline lookup yields CDR1 SEHNR and CDR2 FQNEAQ (reference sequence). Deletions cut 8 bases from V and 1 base from J, with 8 bases between. Here the CDR3 reads CASGRANTEAFF. CDR3 sequence (DNA): TGTGCCAGCGGCAGGGCGAACACTGAAGCTTTCTTT. Drawing the rest from reference TRBV7-9 and TRBJ1-1, the complete variable domain is DTGVSQNPRHKITKRGQNVTFRCDPISEHNRLYWYRQTLGQGPEFLTYFQNEAQLEKSRLLSDRFSAERPKGSFSTLEIQRTEQGDSAMYLCASGRANTEAFFGQGTRLTVV.

The gene calls are TRBV12-3 or TRBV12-4 and TRBJ2-7; D is uncertain. Trimming cost V 1 base and J 4 bases, with 8 bases left between them. This CDR3 is 13 amino acids long. CDR3 protein: CASSLGGYYEQYF. CDR3 nucleotides: TGTGCCAGCAGTTTAGGGGGATATTACGAGCAGTACTTC.

The chain uses TRBV10-1 and TRBJ2-5; 9 positions agree with TRBD1. Germline loops: CDR1 WNHNN, CDR2 SYGVQD (reference sequence). This CDR3 has 16 amino acids. With 4 bases clipped from V and 3 bases from J, the junction kept 9 bases outside the gene matches. The CDR3 DNA is TGCGCCAGCAGTGTAAAGCCGGGACAGGGAAAAGAGACCCAGTACTTC. As protein: CASSVKPGQGKETQYF.

The chain joins TRBV6-1 to TRBJ1-6; D possibly corresponds to TRBD1 (6 bases). This CDR3 is built from 15 residues. Trimming took 3 bases from V and 6 from J, leaving 12 bases between them. Germline V gene lookup returns CDR1 MNHNS and CDR2 SASEGT. Here the CDR3 reads CASSEYGGSNSPLHF. In DNA, the CDR3 is TGTGCCAGCAGTGAGTACGGGGGCTCTAATTCACCCCTCCACTTT.

The V gene is TRBV5-1, the J gene TRBJ2-1; TRBD2 is a possible D gene (5 bases). The V end lost 3 bases, the J end lost 5 bases, and 12 bases lay between the germline ends. CDR3 length: 14 residues. Germline CDR1 is SGHRS and CDR2 is YFSETQ. The CDR3 loop is CASSSGGENNEQFF. CDR3 DNA sequence: TGCGCCAGCAGCTCGGGTGGGGAGAACAATGAGCAGTTCTTC.

The rearrangement joins TRBV19 to TRBJ2-3, with 8 bases lining up with TRBD1. This CDR3 region has 14 residues. CDR1 is LNHDA, CDR2 SQIVND, per germline (reference sequence). J was trimmed by 5 bases and V by 1 base; bases with no gene match: 2. CDR3 nucleotides: TGTGCCAGTAGTATAGGTACAGGGGGAGATACGCAGTATTTT. Translation gives CASSIGTGGDTQYF.

In its sample, this clone was seen once. The rearrangement links TRBV4-3 to TRBJ1-5; no definite D call. The CDR3 loop spans 15 amino acids. Germline V gene data show CDR1 as LGHNA and CDR2 as YSLEER. V was cut by 1 base and J by 0 bases, with 7 bases left in between. CDR3 region: CASSQVFHSNQPQHF. In nucleotides, the CDR3 is TGCGCCAGCAGCCAAGTTTTTCATAGCAATCAGCCCCAGCATTTT.

This chain connects TRBV6-5 to TRBJ1-1, with 8 nucleotides matching TRBD1. CDR3 length: 12 amino acids. The V gene's germline CDR1 is MNHEY and CDR2 SVGAGI. J lost 5 bases, V lost 6 bases, and 2 bases had no gene match. The CDR3 loop is CASRDRVTEAFF. The CDR3 DNA sequence: TGTGCCAGCAGGGACAGGGTGACTGAAGCTTTCTTT.

This rearrangement joins TRBV18 to TRBJ1-4; 10 nucleotides agree with TRBD1. Germline CDR1 KGHSH, CDR2 LQKENI. V lost 4 bases and J lost 5; bases outside the gene matches: 7. This CDR3 comprises 16 residues. In DNA, the CDR3 is TGTGCCAGCTCACAAACTAAGGGACAGGGGAATGAAAAACTGTTTTTT. As protein: CASSQTKGQGNEKLFF. The whole variable domain, filled in from reference TRBV18 and TRBJ1-4, reads NAGVMQNPRHLVRRRGQEARLRCSPMKGHSHVYWYRQLPEEGLKFMVYLQKENIIDESGMPKERFSAEFPKEGPSILRIQQVVRGDSAAYFCASSQTKGQGNEKLFFGSGTQLSVL.

J is TRBJ2-6 and V is TRBV3-1 (or the pseudogene TRBV3-2), with D perhaps being TRBD1 or TRBD2 (5 bases each). This CDR3 is built from 15 residues. The V gene's germline CDR1 is LGHDT and CDR2 YNNKEL (reference sequence). Trimming shortened V by 9 bases and J by 0 bases, and 12 bases separated the two germline ends. The CDR3 is CASKPGHSGANVLTF. The CDR3 DNA is TGTGCCAGTAAACCGGGGCACTCTGGGGCCAACGTCCTGACTTTC.

This clone has more than one count but fewer than ten. The chain links TRBV10-1 to TRBJ2-3; D might be TRBD1 or TRBD2, each matching 5 bases. With 4 bases removed from V and 0 bases from J, the gap between germline ends came to 11 bases. CDR3 length: 15 amino acids. Germline lookup yields CDR1 WNHNN and CDR2 SYGVQD (reference sequence). The CDR3 loop is CASSGRDRSTDTQYF. The CDR3 DNA follows: TGCGCCAGCAGTGGACGGGACCGCAGCACAGATACGCAGTATTTT.

The rearrangement joins TRBV7-9 to TRBJ1-6; 7 bases are a match to TRBD1. CDR3 length: 14 amino acids. V lost 5 bases, J lost 10 bases, and 8 bases stayed unmatched. Germline lookup yields CDR1 SEHNR and CDR2 FQNEAQ (reference sequence). This CDR3 is CASSGWDSRSPLHF. As DNA, the CDR3 is TGTGCCAGCAGCGGGTGGGACAGTAGATCACCCCTCCACTTT.

The chain recombines TRBV6-5 with TRBJ2-7, with 10 positions matching TRBD1. This CDR3 contains 15 residues. J lost 0 bases, V lost 5 bases, and 4 bases had no gene match. Per the germline V gene, CDR1 is MNHEY and CDR2 is SVGAGI. The CDR3 sequence: CASSLTGGDSYEQYF. CDR3 in DNA: TGTGCCAGCAGTCTGACAGGGGGCGACTCCTACGAGCAGTACTTC.

This rearrangement joins TRBV12-3 or TRBV12-4 to TRBJ1-1; D gene unclear. The V end was cut by 3 bases, the J end by 1 base, with 6 bases between. This CDR3 contains 13 residues. The CDR3 region is CASSFTENTEAFF. CDR3 sequence (DNA): TGTGCCAGCAGTTTTACAGAGAACACTGAAGCTTTCTTT.

V gene TRBV28 combines with J gene TRBJ2-7; D possibly uses TRBD1 or TRBD2 (6 bases each). Germline V CDR1 and CDR2: MDHEN, SYDVKM. Trimming stripped 8 bases from V and 4 bases from J, with 21 bases between. This CDR3 comprises 15 residues. Written as DNA, the CDR3 is TGTGCCAGCTCCCCGGGGGCCAGGGCCCCGTACGAGCAGTACTTC. Protein sequence: CASSPGARAPYEQYF.

The rearrangement uses TRBV29-1 and TRBJ1-4, with 9 bases lining up with TRBD1. CDR3 size: 15 residues. The V and J ends lost 6 bases and 2 bases, in that order; junction bases with no gene match: 7. CDR1 SQVTM and CDR2 ANQGSEA come from the germline V gene. The CDR3 is CSVITGGRTNEKLFF. CDR3 DNA: TGCAGCGTAATCACAGGGGGCAGGACTAATGAAAAACTGTTTTTT.

J is TRBJ1-1 and V is TRBV12-3 or TRBV12-4; 8 bases line up with TRBD1. The CDR3 consists of 11 residues. Trimming at V came to 5 bases and at J to 12 bases, leaving 5 bases not matched to a gene. The CDR3 sequence is CASSRGQGPFF. CDR3 nucleotides: TGTGCCAGCAGTCGAGGACAGGGTCCTTTCTTT.

The V gene is TRBV6-5, the J gene TRBJ1-5, with D possibly being TRBD1 (5 bases). Trimming cost V 6 bases and J 5 bases, with 8 bases left between them. CDR3 length equals 12 residues. Germline CDR1 reads MNHEY; CDR2 reads SVGAGI. The DNA for the CDR3 is TGTGCCAGCAGCAGGGTCCATCAGCCCCAGCATTTT. The encoded protein is CASSRVHQPQHF.

The V gene is TRBV7-3, the J gene TRBJ1-1; D perhaps matches TRBD1 (5 bases). Trimming removed 0 bases at V and 11 bases at J, with 10 bases between. Germline V CDR1 and CDR2: SGHTA, FQGTGA. The CDR3 sequence is 12 residues long. The CDR3 sequence: CASSLTGGTAFF. The CDR3 DNA reads TGTGCCAGCAGCTTAACCGGGGGTACGGCTTTCTTT.

This clone was counted only a few times. CDR3 bases: TGCAGCGTTGAAATGGCTAGCGGGGGGGGCCGCAACGAGCAGTACTTC. It translates to CSVEMASGGGRNEQYF. This sequence joins TRBV29-1 and TRBJ2-7; 12 bases match TRBD2. V gave up 2 bases and J gave up 5 bases; unmatched junction bases: 10. The CDR3 sequence is 16 residues long. Germline-derived CDR1 and CDR2 are SQVTM and ANQGSEA.

The gene calls are TRBV4-3 and TRBJ1-4; no clear D. Trimming pared 0 bases from V and 5 bases from J, leaving 13 bases between. Germline CDR1 LGHNA, CDR2 YSLEER. The CDR3 loop spans 16 amino acids. The CDR3 nucleotides read TGCGCCAGCAGCCAAGAAGGCCCGGGGAGGAATGAAAAACTGTTTTTT. The encoded protein is CASSQEGPGRNEKLFF.